This T cell receptor (beta chain) emerged from a study of cytomegalovirus exposure and HLA in healthy donors. Study-wide findings and caveats: Certain sequence variants were highly shared and formed a cluster, and this cluster was likely a sequencing artifact. Researchers catalogued roughly 150 TCR beta chains as cytomegalovirus-associated.

Vbeta (60) and Jbeta (13) primers were used in the PCR. Assay used: immunoSEQ multiplex PCR; TCRdb lists only in-frame clones, some missing. The sample contains some 79,000 clones, under 80% of which appear only once. About this clone: Its antigen remains unidentified.

This CDR3 region has 15 residues. Trimming stripped 8 bases from V and 3 bases from J, with 16 bases between. CDR1 is SNHLY, CDR2 FYNNEI, per germline. This clonotype originated in a male donor in good health and CMV-seropositive. The sample comprised PBMCs. The rearrangement joins TRBV2 to TRBJ2-2, with a tentative D call TRBD1 (5 bases). In DNA, the CDR3 is TGTGCCAGCGGAACAGGCCTTACATACACCGGGGAGCTGTTTTTT. As protein: CASGTGLTYTGELFF.